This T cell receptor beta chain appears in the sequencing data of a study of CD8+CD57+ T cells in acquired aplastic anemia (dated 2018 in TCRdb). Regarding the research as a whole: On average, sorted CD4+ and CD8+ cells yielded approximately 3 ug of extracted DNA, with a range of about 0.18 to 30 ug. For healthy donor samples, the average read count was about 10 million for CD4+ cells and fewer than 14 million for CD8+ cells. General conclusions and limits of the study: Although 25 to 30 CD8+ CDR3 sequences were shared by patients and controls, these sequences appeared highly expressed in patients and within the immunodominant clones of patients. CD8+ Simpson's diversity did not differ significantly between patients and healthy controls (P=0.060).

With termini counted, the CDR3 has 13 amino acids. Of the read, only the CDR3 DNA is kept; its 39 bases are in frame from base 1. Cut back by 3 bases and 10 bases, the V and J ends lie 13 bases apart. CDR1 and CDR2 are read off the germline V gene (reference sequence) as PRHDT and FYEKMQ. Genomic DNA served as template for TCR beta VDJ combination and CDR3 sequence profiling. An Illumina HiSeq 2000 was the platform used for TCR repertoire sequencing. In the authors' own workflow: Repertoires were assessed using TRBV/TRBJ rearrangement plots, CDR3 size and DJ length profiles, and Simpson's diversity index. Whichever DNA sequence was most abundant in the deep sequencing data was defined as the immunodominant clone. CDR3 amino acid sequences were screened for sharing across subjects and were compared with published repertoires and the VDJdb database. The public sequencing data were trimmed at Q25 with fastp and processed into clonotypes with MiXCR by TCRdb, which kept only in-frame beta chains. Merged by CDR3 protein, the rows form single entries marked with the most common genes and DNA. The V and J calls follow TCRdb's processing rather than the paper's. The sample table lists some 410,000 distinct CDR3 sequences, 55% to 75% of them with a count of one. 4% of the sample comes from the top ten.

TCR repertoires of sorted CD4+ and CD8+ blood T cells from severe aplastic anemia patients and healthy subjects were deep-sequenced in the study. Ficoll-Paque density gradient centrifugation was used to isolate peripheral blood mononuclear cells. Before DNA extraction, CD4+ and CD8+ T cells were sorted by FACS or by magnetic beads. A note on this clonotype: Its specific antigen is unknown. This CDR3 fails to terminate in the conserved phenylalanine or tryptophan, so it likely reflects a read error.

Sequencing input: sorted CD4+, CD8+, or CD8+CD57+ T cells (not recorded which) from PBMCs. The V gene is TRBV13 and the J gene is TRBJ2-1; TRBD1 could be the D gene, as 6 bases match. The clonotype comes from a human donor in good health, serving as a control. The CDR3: CASSFALDSEQFL. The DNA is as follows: TGTGCCAGCAGCTTCGCCTTGGACAGCGAGCAGTTCCTC.